This T cell receptor beta chain was documented in a study of spatial heterogeneity in lung cancer (dated by TCRdb to about 2019). For context, the study as a whole: More beta-chain than alpha-chain transcripts were consistently detected, likely reflecting higher beta-chain transcript abundance. In the raw uncorrected reads, each unique combination of TCR and UMI appeared more than ten times on average. In non-small cell lung cancer, the study made a quantitative comparison of TCR alpha and beta repertoires among multiple tumor regions, matched nontumor lung and blood. Nonsynonymous mutation counts, determined by whole-exome sequencing of tumor tissue, were related to features of the TCR repertoire. At surgery, both alpha and beta chains were TCR-sequenced in 200 to 250 tumor regions, 63 to 80 matched nontumor lung samples and a few dozen PBMC samples. The research as a whole found: Ubiquitous expanded tumor TCRs showed up in blood more often at tumor resection than at routine follow-up. Confirming at a functional level the hypothesis that regional TCRs recognize regional mutations was considered to require additional single-cell paired TCR alpha and beta sequencing.

By how much of the sample it makes up, this clonotype is medium-sized (0.01 to 0.1%). There is no known antigen for this receptor. Qualities for individual bases were not recorded, and no much larger clone is one base off. V is pared back by 0 bases and J by 0 bases, with 8 bases lying between the germline termini. Its CDR3 holds 15 amino acids, cysteine through phenylalanine. Left in the record is the CDR3 DNA by itself, 45 bases read in frame from the first base. Reading the germline V gene gives CDR1 ENHRY and CDR2 SYGVKD. The library was prepared using 5' RACE. Sequencer: NextSeq 500. In the TCR library protocol, a unique molecular identifier was attached to each TCR cDNA molecule so that PCR and sequencing errors could be corrected. Processing in the source paper ran as follows. Decombinator tools were used for TCR identification, UMI-based error correction and CDR3 extraction. TCRs above a frequency of 2 per 1,000, corresponding to the top 1% of the tumor frequency distribution, were defined as expanded. Renyi diversity was calculated using the R vegan package after each repertoire was subsampled 100 times to 5,000 TCRs. CDR3 similarity networks were built from amino acid triplet string-kernel similarity, with CDR3s being connected when pairwise similarity was above 0.82. TCRdb handled the public reads itself, with Q25 trimming in fastp and clone calling in MiXCR, and kept productive beta chains. Duplicate CDR3 protein sequences are folded into a single record with the most common DNA and genes. These V and J calls are TCRdb output, not the study's own analysis. This sample lists more than 12,000 distinct CDR3 sequences; about a tenth were detected once. The top ten hold 30% to 35% of the sample.

The time point label, as the study defines it: sample taken at primary tumor resection. Whole RNA extracted from tumor and nontumor lung tissue, or from cryopreserved PBMC samples, was used for TCR sequencing without cell sorting. Donors were about 70 patients with early-stage, untreated non-small cell lung cancer from the lung TRACERx cohort. Only patients with enough RNA available from two or more tumor regions were chosen for TCR sequencing. The rearrangement joined TRBV10-3 to TRBJ1-1; TRBD1 is a weak D gene call, 5 bases matching. This sequence was found in a female donor with early-stage non-small cell lung cancer. Sequenced here: PBMCs, sampled at surgery. The CDR3 in this case is CAISESQDLNTEAFF. In nucleotide form, the sequence is TGTGCCATCAGTGAGTCACAGGACTTGAACACTGAAGCTTTCTTT.